The present entry profiles one T cell receptor beta chain with its context. Its antigen is still unknown. No much larger clonotype is one base removed from it; base qualities were not supplied. Library generation was performed with the immunoSEQ multiplex PCR assay. The multiplex PCR relied on a mix of 60 forward primers for TCR Vbeta segments and 13 reverse primers for TCR Jbeta segments. A multiplex PCR assay on genomic DNA amplified the CDR3 region of rearranged TCR beta genes. The Illumina HiSeq System was used to sequence the amplified TCR beta libraries as 87-base-pair reads. Turning to the authors' computational methods: Across the roughly 640 repertoires, a later analysis counted approximately 83 million unique TCR beta chains, 8.5 million to 12 million of which were shared by at least two donors. Raw reads were error-corrected and collapsed into unique sequences by a nearest-neighbor algorithm in which closely related sequences were merged to remove PCR and sequencing errors. CDR3 sequences were aligned to IMGT reference sequences to assign V, D and J gene segments. For a sequence to be retained, a match of at least six nucleotides to both a V gene segment and a J gene segment was required. A rearrangement was called productive if the CDR3 had no stop codons and remained in frame with V and J, and every other rearrangement was called non-productive. CDR3 was defined according to IMGT convention as the region running from the second conserved V-encoded cysteine to the conserved J-encoded phenylalanine. The earlier analysis of around 640 of the donors excluded sequences that lacked an unambiguous match to a single V gene segment. In an earlier analysis of 587 of the donors, a V segment was called functional when productive rearrangements were above 56.7%, and segregating when the standard deviation between donors exceeded 5%. A statistical classification framework was developed to diagnose cytomegalovirus status using the catalog of TCR beta chain sequences. V and J gene assignment, in a later analysis, came from comparing TCR nucleotide sequences with IMGT/GENE-DB human TR gene sequences. Using the TCRdist pipeline, a later analysis assigned CDR3 sequences along with most-parsimonious VDJ recombination scenarios. In a later analysis, each TCR beta chain was defined by its CDR3 amino acid sequence together with its V-gene family, and reads without a unique V-gene family were excluded. A later analysis removed 500 to 650 highly shared, low-generation-probability nucleotide sequences to deal with suspected cross-contamination and a sequencing artifact. In a later analysis, a clonal expansion index for each public chain was calculated from normalized within-repertoire ranks of inferred template counts. In a later analysis, generation probabilities were computed using a VDJ recombination model fitted to out-of-frame rearrangements, and the results were checked against IGoR. Hypergeometric tests were used in a later analysis to score TCR-TCR, TCR-HLA and TCR-CMV co-occurrence, with a repertoire-size bias correction applied to the TCR pairs. False discovery rates were estimated in a later analysis by permuting HLA or CMV assignments 20 times. In a later analysis, co-occurring TCRs were grouped with DBSCAN, and TCRdist sequence similarity was added when clustering was performed within HLA-allele-positive subsets. Co-occurrence clustering excluded repertoires with fewer than 30,000 or more than 120,000 public chains, plus five with anomalous nucleotide sharing. The table was pulled from immuneACCESS by TCRdb, which kept in-frame rearrangements only. Such tables lose some clones; where checked, under half of the loss comes from unresolved V genes, and the rest has no known cause. D and trimming were read from the DNA, whereas the V and J calls and clone size are those reported in that table. Present in this sample are roughly 100,000 clones, around 77% of which were seen just once. Roughly 9.6% of the sample comes from the top ten.

The cohort comprised fewer than 750 healthy bone marrow donors. At the time of sampling, every cohort member was nominally healthy, though immune exposures that went unrecorded were likely present. The donor was CMV seropositive and belonged to the group of around 300 seropositive cohort members. Every donor gave a peripheral blood sample, and the peripheral blood mononuclear cells from that sample were used for TCR beta sequencing. The Qiagen DNeasy Blood Extraction Kit was used to extract genomic DNA from the blood cell samples. This entry comes from a study of cytomegalovirus exposure and HLA in healthy donors (dated by TCRdb to the late 2010s). Notes on the research overall: An earlier analysis of several hundred of the donors reported 250 to 300 Gb of sequence data and 100 million to 130 million unique TCR beta sequences from about 180 million T cells. An earlier analysis of around 540 of the donors applied high-throughput TCR beta sequencing to assess whether each TCR beta V gene segment acted as functional or pseudogenic. In the later analysis, no new phenotypic data were used to find candidate immune exposures; instead, reliance was placed on TCR beta sequences and their occurrence across donors. A separate validation cohort of about 110 different subjects was used in addition to the 666-subject first cohort. An early release that covered roughly 600 HLA-typed donors contained approximately 300 gigabases of sequencing data and 70 million to 100 million unique TCR sequences. Every repertoire in the discovery cohort had been generated on one and the same sequencing platform. Of the 300 to 450 genotyped donors, 65% to 90% fell in the genetic ancestry cluster associated with self-reported Caucasian donors. The T cell repertoires of about 700 subjects were profiled by immunosequencing and related to cytomegalovirus serostatus. The number of typed donors differed by locus: roughly 629-630 for A, B, C, DRB1 and DQB1; 522 for DQA1; roughly 600 for DPA1; and some 430 for DPB1. In a later analysis, previously published TCR beta repertoires from 550 to 750 donors were re-analyzed and high-resolution HLA genotyping was added so that TCR occurrence patterns could be studied. About five DR-DQ haplotypes were treated as single units for association and clustering because of strong linkage in the cohort. Among about 400 genotyped donors of the cohort, an average of around 250,000 unique TCR beta nucleotide sequences was sequenced per donor, of which 15% to 20% were non-productive. To predict cytomegalovirus infection status, the study combined high-throughput TCR immunosequencing, statistical association of individual TCRs with disease status, and machine learning. Class I and class II HLA loci were covered by the typing at four-digit resolution. A later genetic analysis took genome-wide SNP genotypes for 398 of the 666 donors and used that subset as a discovery cohort. Alongside the repertoire data, information on donor age, sex, ethnicity and CMV serostatus was compiled. The study was designed to test whether signatures of past pathogen exposure could be identified by cataloging public T cell receptors. Overall study outcomes, separate from this receptor: When HLA alleles, especially DR and DQ, strongly co-occurred, TCR associations were difficult to assign to individual alleles. Correlated functional status among segregating V segments might reflect linkage disequilibrium, but an unknown experimental factor could not be ruled out. A later analysis found that TCR association rates varied across HLA loci, with DRB1 alleles showing the most associated TCRs and HLA-C alleles the fewest. A group of highly shared sequence variants was considered likely to be a technical artifact of the sequencing pipeline. Roughly uniform sequencing depth across donors was assumed in presence/absence analyses, although this assumption may not hold. According to the authors, the approach could potentially be generalized to other disease states and immunological phenotypes. The study listed approximately 150 TCR beta chains as associated with cytomegalovirus. V-gene and J-gene trimming of TCR beta chains was associated with a missense DCLRE1C variant in a later genetic analysis, and the association was replicated in an independent cohort. Compared with the roughly 720-donor mean, donors in an Asian-associated ancestry cluster had fewer N-insertions in productive TCRs, according to a later genetic analysis. A later analysis found that HLA-associated TCR beta chains were more clonally expanded and had lower generation probabilities than equally common non-associated chains. Broadly in line with IMGT annotations, most TCR beta V segments showed up in productive rearrangements about 87% or about 30% of the time in an earlier analysis of under 700 of the donors. Specific HLA alleles were associated with more than 15,000 TCR beta sequences at a false discovery rate of 0.05 in a later analysis. Because HLA typing was missing for some donors at each locus, association tests included only the typed subset. Because the 87-base-pair reads could not distinguish some IMGT-functional V segments, including TRBV6-2 and TRBV6-3, those segments were excluded. A few of the identified cytomegalovirus-associated TCR beta chains were confirmed in vitro to be specific for cytomegalovirus antigens. The earlier analysis of about 600 of the donors excluded some 15 rarely observed V segments, including chromosome 9 orphons, because counts were too low. This cohort had only TCR beta chains sequenced, and the lack of alpha or paired-chain data limited which features could be detected. Most TCR sequences were observed very rarely across donors, whereas some public TCRs were present in many individuals. Several of the top co-occurrence clusters appeared to be linked to parvovirus B19, influenza, CMV and Epstein-Barr virus, according to a later analysis. In both the original and validation cohorts, the classifier was reported to diagnose cytomegalovirus status with high specificity and sensitivity. A further reported finding was that TCR beta sequences accurately predicted the HLA-A and HLA-B alleles for most subjects in the first cohort. According to a later analysis, most CMV-associated TCR beta chains appeared to be HLA-restricted, and the HLA associations seemed to be driven largely by CMV exposure. Immune exposure information for the cohort was limited to CMV serostatus.

For CDR1 and CDR2, the germline V gene (reference sequence) lists MNHEY and SMNVEV. Reading from cysteine to phenylalanine, the CDR3 counts 17 amino acids. Just CDR3 DNA is preserved here, 51 bases in frame from base 1. V and J are trimmed by 8 bases and 2 bases, and the gene matches miss 7 bases of the junction. The chain is assembled from TRBV27 and TRBJ2-6; 12 bases in the junction line up with TRBD1. Material for sequencing was PBMCs. This receptor was taken from a male donor in good health and CMV-seropositive. The nucleotides are TGTGCCAGCTACCCGGGACAGGGGGCTCCTGGGGCCAACGTCCTGACTTTC. Translated, it reads CASYPGQGAPGANVLTF. Reference TRBV27 and TRBJ2-6 proteins supply the regions before and after the CDR3; the full variable domain is: EAQVTQNPRYLITVTGKKLTVTCSQNMNHEYMSWYRQDPGLGLRQIYYSMNVEVTDKGDVPEGYKVSRKEKRNFPLILESPSPNQTSLYFCASYPGQGAPGANVLTFGAGSRLTVL.